The 27 T cell receptor beta chains below all came from one sample that was sequenced in a study of STAT3 mutations in large granular lymphocyte leukemia. Study-level results: In T-cell large granular lymphocyte leukemia, about half of patients showed multiple immunodominant subclonotypes.

Profiled with immunoSEQ multiplex PCR; TCRdb holds only in-frame clones, not every one. The sample lists around 17,000 clones; 80% to 90% were seen once. For these TCRs, the target antigens are not known. Sequenced material: peripheral blood mononuclear cells. The receptor source for this set is a man aged 50 or older with T-cell large granular lymphocyte leukemia. Some clones in this sample may be carry-over from other donors' samples.

For this clone: An end of the junction does not agree with germline; a read error may underlie this. V and J are TRBV2 and TRBJ1-5; the match to TRBD1 covers 9 bases. This CDR3 is built from 14 residues. Germline CDR1 reads SNHLY; CDR2 reads FYNNEI. CDR3 in DNA: TGTGCCGGCAGTGGGACAGGGACGGTGCAGCCCCAGCATTTT. It yields the protein CAGSGTGTVQPQHF.

The genes are TRBV29-1 and TRBJ2-7, with D possibly TRBD2 on 5 matching bases. The CDR3 has 12 amino acids. The V end was cut by 5 bases, the J end by 4 bases, with 12 bases between. Germline V gives CDR1 SQVTM, CDR2 ANQGSEA. The DNA for the CDR3 is TGCAGCGTTCTGCGCGGGTTATACGAGCAGTACTTC. This codes for CSVLRGLYEQYF.

The chain employs TRBV2 and TRBJ2-7; D is unclear. Trimming removed 4 bases from V and 6 bases from J, with 7 bases in between. The germline V gene encodes CDR1 SNHLY and CDR2 FYNNEI. The CDR3 covers 11 residues. The CDR3, as DNA: TGTGCCAGCAGTGGGCTTCTCGAGCAGTACTTC. This gives the protein CASSGLLEQYF.

This clone showed up just once. V gene TRBV19 combines with J gene TRBJ2-4; D call uncertain. CDR3 size: 12 residues. Germline V gives CDR1 LNHDA, CDR2 SQIVND (reference sequence). Trimming shortened V by 5 bases and J by 4 bases, and 6 bases separated the two germline ends. The CDR3 DNA reads as TGTGCCAGTAGTCTGAAAAAAAACATTCAGTACTTC. Amino acid sequence: CASSLKKNIQYF.

In nucleotides, the CDR3 is TGTGCCAGCAAAGACAGGGGGCACACCGGGGAGCTGTTTTTT. It yields the protein CASKDRGHTGELFF. This chain uses TRBV6-5 with TRBJ2-2, with TRBD1 identical over 10 bases. The CDR3 has 14 amino acids. V gave up 7 bases and J gave up 3 bases; unmatched junction bases: 2. Germline V gene sequence: CDR1 MNHEY, CDR2 SVGAGI.

The chain employs TRBV6-1 and TRBJ2-3; 7 positions agree with TRBD1. The J segment lost 1 base and the V segment lost 6 bases, leaving 7 bases of the junction unmatched. Germline V gene data show CDR1 as MNHNS and CDR2 as SASEGT. The CDR3 covers 15 residues. The CDR3 bases are TGTGCCAGCAGGCCAACAGGGGTGGGCACAGATACGCAGTATTTT. Translated: CASRPTGVGTDTQYF.

A few counts support this clone. This sequence joins TRBV2 and TRBJ2-4; 10 bases agree with TRBD1. Unmatched junction bases numbered 6, after V lost 4 bases and J lost 15 bases. CDR3 length: 12 amino acids. CDR1 is SNHLY, CDR2 FYNNEI, per germline. CDR3 protein: CASSGGRTGGYF. The CDR3 DNA reads TGTGCCAGCAGTGGGGGAAGGACAGGGGGGTACTTC.

This clone was recorded only once. This chain joins TRBV2 and TRBJ2-2; no reliable D call. V was clipped by 4 bases and J by 1 base, with 7 bases between them. This CDR3 comprises 14 residues. CDR1 and CDR2 (germline): SNHLY, FYNNEI. Here the CDR3 reads CASSVKGNTGELFF. In DNA form, the CDR3 reads TGTGCCAGCAGTGTTAAGGGGAACACCGGGGAGCTGTTTTTT.

The gene calls are TRBV29-1 and TRBJ2-5, with TRBD2 matching over 12 bases. J gave up 5 bases and V 8 bases, and 15 bases lay outside the gene matches. The CDR3 consists of 16 residues. Germline loops: CDR1 SQVTM, CDR2 ANQGSEA. Here the CDR3 reads CSFLEGLAGGRETQYF. The CDR3 coding sequence is TGCAGCTTCTTGGAGGGGCTAGCGGGAGGGCGCGAGACCCAGTACTTC.

This clone occurred a few times. This chain links TRBV2 with TRBJ2-7; D possibly matches TRBD1 or TRBD2 (5 bases each). CDR3 length equals 15 residues. Looked up from germline, CDR1 is SNHLY and CDR2 is FYNNEI. Deletions cut 6 bases from V and 2 bases from J, with 17 bases between. The CDR3 reads CASSPGTYTTYEQYF. CDR3 sequence (DNA): TGTGCCAGCAGCCCCGGGACCTATACCACCTACGAGCAGTACTTC.

The chain carries TRBV28 and TRBJ1-4; 7 bases are shared with TRBD1. V shed 7 bases, J shed 7 bases, and the junction held 0 bases outside the gene matches. Germline CDR1 MDHEN, CDR2 SYDVKM. This CDR3 is 11 amino acids long. The CDR3 nucleotides read TGTGCCAGCAACAGGGGTGAAAAACTGTTTTTT. Translation: CASNRGEKLFF. The full variable domain, with the rest looked up from reference TRBV28 and TRBJ1-4, is DVKVTQSSRYLVKRTGEKVFLECVQDMDHENMFWYRQDPGLGLRLIYFSYDVKMKEKGDIPEGYSVSREKKERFSLILESASTNQTSMYLCASNRGEKLFFGSGTQLSVL.

This clone has only a few counts. The chain recombines TRBV19 with TRBJ1-2; tentative D call: TRBD1 (5 bases). Germline CDR1 is LNHDA and CDR2 is SQIVND (reference sequence). Trimming removed 3 bases at V and 4 bases at J, with 9 bases between. The CDR3 contains 13 residues. The DNA for the CDR3 is TGTGCCAGTAGTATTGGGGCCAGCTATGGCTACACCTTC. Protein product: CASSIGASYGYTF.

This chain links TRBV9 with TRBJ2-5, with D tentatively TRBD1 (6 bases). The CDR3 is 14 amino acids. Trimming stripped 5 bases from V and 1 base from J, with 12 bases between. Germline lookup yields CDR1 SGDLS and CDR2 YYNGEE. The CDR3 sequence: CASSPGTLQETQYF. The CDR3 coding sequence is TGTGCCAGCAGTCCCGGGACACTCCAAGAGACCCAGTACTTC.

The chain couples TRBV27 to TRBJ1-5; possible D gene TRBD1, 5 bases. The germline gives CDR1 MNHEY, CDR2 SMNVEV (reference sequence). The CDR3 is 13 residues long. Trimming left V 5 bases short and J 10 bases short, with 15 bases between. CDR3 DNA sequence: TGTGCCAGCAGTGGCACCGGGGACTTACCCCAGCATTTT. It yields the protein CASSGTGDLPQHF.

V is TRBV7-9 and J is TRBJ2-7; a weak D match, TRBD1 (6 bases). This CDR3 is 16 amino acids long. Trimming removed 1 base at V and 2 bases at J, with 15 bases between. The germline V gene has CDR1 SEHNR and CDR2 FQNEAQ (reference sequence). CDR3 bases: TGTGCCAGCAGCTTAGAAGAACAGGGTTCCACCTACGAGCAGTACTTC. Encoded protein: CASSLEEQGSTYEQYF.

The chain links TRBV5-1 to TRBJ2-7; D not certain. V lost 0 bases to trimming and J lost 6 bases, with 1 base between them. This CDR3 region has 10 residues. Germline V gives CDR1 SGHRS, CDR2 YFSETQ. The CDR3 sequence is CASSLAEQYF. CDR3 nucleotide sequence: TGCGCCAGCAGCTTGGCCGAGCAGTACTTC.

This clone was found once. The chain links TRBV4-1 to TRBJ1-1; D gene ambiguous. Germline CDR1 reads MGHRA; CDR2 reads YSYEKL. The CDR3 has 17 residues. The V end was cut by 0 bases, the J end by 6 bases, with 20 bases between. Here the CDR3 reads CASSQDPEVFLYAEAFF. The CDR3 bases are TGCGCCAGCAGCCAAGATCCGGAGGTTTTTCTCTACGCTGAAGCTTTCTTT.

The V and J genes are TRBV18 and TRBJ1-2, with D possibly TRBD1 on 6 matching bases. The germline gives CDR1 KGHSH, CDR2 LQKENI. The CDR3 is 15 residues long. Trimming stripped 3 bases from V and 8 bases from J, with 19 bases between. The CDR3 loop reads CASSPASQGMVGYTF. The CDR3 DNA is TGTGCCAGCTCACCCGCGAGTCAGGGGATGGTGGGCTACACCTTC.

The chain combines TRBV5-1 with TRBJ2-2; a weak D match, TRBD2 (5 bases). Looked up from germline, CDR1 is SGHRS and CDR2 is YFSETQ. Trimming left V 4 bases short and J 4 bases short, with 20 bases between. The CDR3 covers 17 residues. This chain's CDR3 is CASSPQVVGSGTGELFF. The CDR3 region has the DNA TGCGCCAGCAGCCCCCAGGTGGTAGGGAGTGGCACCGGGGAGCTGTTTTTT.

The chain recombines TRBV25-1 with TRBJ2-7; D gene ambiguous. The CDR3 consists of 11 residues. CDR1 MGHDK and CDR2 SYGVNS come from the germline V gene. Between the trimmed V and J ends, which lost 3 bases and 6 bases, there was a span of 6 bases. In DNA, the CDR3 is TGTGCCAGCAGTGAGGGTCTCGAGCAGTACTTC. Translation gives CASSEGLEQYF.

This chain joins TRBV18 and TRBJ2-7; D is perhaps TRBD1 (5 bases). V lost 8 bases and J 0 bases, leaving 11 bases between the germline ends. This CDR3 contains 13 residues. The V gene's germline CDR1 is KGHSH and CDR2 LQKENI. CDR3 DNA sequence: TGTGCCAGCGTACAGGCCCTCTCCTACGAGCAGTACTTC. Protein: CASVQALSYEQYF.

The J gene is TRBJ2-3, the V gene TRBV9; possibly TRBD2 for D (6 bases). The V gene lost 0 bases and the J gene lost 2 bases, with 25 bases spanning the gap. CDR1 is SGDLS, CDR2 YYNGEE, per germline. This CDR3 has 20 residues. The CDR3 protein is CASSVEARVVCGESTDTQYF. For the CDR3, the DNA is TGTGCCAGCAGCGTAGAAGCCAGGGTTGTTTGCGGGGAATCCACAGATACGCAGTATTTT.

V and J are TRBV28 and TRBJ2-7; 7 bases map to TRBD1. The CDR3 spans 15 residues. With V trimmed by 7 bases and J by 2 bases, 11 bases remained unmatched. Germline V gene sequence: CDR1 MDHEN, CDR2 SYDVKM. DNA for the CDR3: TGTGCCAGCACCTCCCCCGGGACAGACACCTACGAGCAGTACTTC. This codes for CASTSPGTDTYEQYF.

In DNA, the CDR3 is TGTGCTAGTGGTTTGCTCTCGCCCTATGGCTACACCTTC. It translates to CASGLLSPYGYTF. This chain joins TRBV12-5 and TRBJ1-2; D call uncertain. The CDR3 spans 13 residues. Germline loops: CDR1 LGHNT, CDR2 FRNRAP. Trimming stripped 2 bases from V and 4 bases from J, with 8 bases between.

This chain links TRBV9 with TRBJ1-1; perhaps TRBD1 as D (5 bases). This CDR3 is 15 amino acids long. Trimming left V 0 bases short and J 7 bases short, with 16 bases between. CDR1 and CDR2 from the germline V gene are SGDLS and YYNGEE. Here the CDR3 DNA reads TGTGCCAGCAGCGTAGAGGGGACGGAGTGGGGTGAAGCTTTCTTT. Translating gives CASSVEGTEWGEAFF.

This clone was found once. The chain is built from TRBV21-1 and TRBJ2-5. TRBV21-1 is classified as a pseudogene. There are 17 residues in the CDR3. The CDR3 reads CASLKGGGELPLETQYF. CDR3 nucleotides: TGTGCCAGCTTAAAGGGAGGGGGCGAATTACCTCTAGAGACCCAGTACTTC.

This clone has just one count. The V gene is TRBV20-1, the J gene TRBJ2-2; perhaps D is TRBD1 or TRBD2 (5 bases each). The CDR3 is made up of 11 amino acids. The germline gives CDR1 DFQATT, CDR2 SNEGSKA (reference sequence). V was cut by 7 bases and J by 8 bases, with 11 bases left in between. In DNA form, the CDR3 reads TGCAGTGGAACAGGAGGTGGGGAGCTGTTTTTT. Its translation: CSGTGGGELFF.